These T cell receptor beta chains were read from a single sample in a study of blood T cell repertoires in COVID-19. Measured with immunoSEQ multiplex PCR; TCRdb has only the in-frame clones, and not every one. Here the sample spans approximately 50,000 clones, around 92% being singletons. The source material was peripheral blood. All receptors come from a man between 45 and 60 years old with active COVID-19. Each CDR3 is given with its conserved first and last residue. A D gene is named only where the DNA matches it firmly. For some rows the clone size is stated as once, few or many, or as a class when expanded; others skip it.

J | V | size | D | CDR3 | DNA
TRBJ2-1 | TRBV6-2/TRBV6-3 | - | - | CASSYGGSEQFF | TGTGCCAGCAGTTACGGGGGGAGTGAGCAGTTCTTC
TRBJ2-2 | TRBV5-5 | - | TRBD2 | CASSFTSGTGELFF | TGTGCCAGCAGCTTCACTAGCGGCACCGGGGAGCTGTTTTTT
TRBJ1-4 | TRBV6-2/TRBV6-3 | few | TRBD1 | CASSNRHRDSNEKLFF | TGTGCCAGCAGTAACCGACACCGGGACAGTAATGAAAAACTGTTTTTT
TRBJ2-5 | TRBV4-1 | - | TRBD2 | CASSQGPSGSVWETQYF | TGCGCCAGCAGCCAAGGTCCTAGCGGGAGCGTTTGGGAGACCCAGTACTTC
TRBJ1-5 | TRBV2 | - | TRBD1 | CASSGTGGGQPQHF | TGTGCCAGCAGTGGGACAGGGGGCGGGCAGCCCCAGCATTTT
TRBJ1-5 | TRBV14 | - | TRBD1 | CASCRDRLISNQPQHF | TGTGCCAGCTGCCGGGACAGACTAATTAGCAATCAGCCCCAGCATTTT
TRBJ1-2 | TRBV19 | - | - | CASSIALRTGRGYTF | TGTGCCAGTAGTATAGCCCTCCGAACAGGGCGCGGCTACACCTTC
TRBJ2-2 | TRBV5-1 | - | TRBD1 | CASSLQGADTGELFF | TGCGCCAGCAGCCTACAGGGGGCCGACACCGGGGAGCTGTTTTTT
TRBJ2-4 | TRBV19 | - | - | CAGVESGIQYF | TGTGCCGGGGTGGAGAGCGGCATTCAGTACTTC
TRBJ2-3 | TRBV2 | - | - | CASSPAGSTDTQYF | TGTGCCAGCAGTCCAGCAGGGAGCACAGATACGCAGTATTTT
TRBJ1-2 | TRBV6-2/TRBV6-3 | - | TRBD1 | CASSSFSGQASGYTF | TGTGCCAGCAGTTCCTTCTCCGGACAGGCCTCTGGCTACACCTTC
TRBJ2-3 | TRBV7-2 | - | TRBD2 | CASRPVAGGLSTDTQYF | TGTGCCAGCAGACCCGTAGCGGGAGGCCTTAGCACAGATACGCAGTATTTT
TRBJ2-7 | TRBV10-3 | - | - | CAISEAERGSSYEQYF | TGTGCCATCAGTGAGGCCGAACGAGGCTCTTCCTACGAGCAGTACTTC
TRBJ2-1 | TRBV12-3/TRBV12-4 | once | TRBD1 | CASSHPTGGGFF | TGTGCCAGCAGTCACCCAACAGGGGGCGGGTTCTTC
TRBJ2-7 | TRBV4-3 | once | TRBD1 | CASNGQGAVNEQYF | TGCGCCAGCAATGGGCAGGGGGCTGTGAACGAGCAGTACTTC
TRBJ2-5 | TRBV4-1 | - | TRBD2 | CASSQRYPWTSGEETQYF | TGCGCCAGCAGCCAACGATACCCGTGGACTAGCGGGGAAGAGACCCAGTACTTC
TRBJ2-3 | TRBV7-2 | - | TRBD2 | CASSPKVSGLAGGTDTQYF | TGTGCCAGCAGCCCAAAGGTTTCGGGGCTAGCGGGGGGCACAGATACGCAGTATTTT
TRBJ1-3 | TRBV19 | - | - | CASSAQASGNTIYF | TGTGCCAGTAGTGCCCAGGCCTCTGGAAACACCATATATTTT
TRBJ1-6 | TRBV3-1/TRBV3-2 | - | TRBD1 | CASSLGTGGTNSPLHF | TGTGCCAGCAGCCTTGGGACAGGGGGCACAAATTCACCCCTCCACTTT
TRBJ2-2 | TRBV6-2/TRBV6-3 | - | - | CASSYIGVTGELFF | TGTGCCAGCAGTTACATAGGGGTGACCGGGGAGCTGTTTTTT
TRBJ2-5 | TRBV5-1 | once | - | CASSIQETQYF | TGCGCCAGCAGCATACAAGAGACCCAGTACTTC
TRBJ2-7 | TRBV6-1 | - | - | CASSEVVASKPYEQYF | TGTGCCAGCAGTGAAGTTGTTGCTTCGAAGCCCTACGAGCAGTACTTC
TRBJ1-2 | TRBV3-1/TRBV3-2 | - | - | CASGPSPRQYGYTF | TGTGCCAGCGGACCCTCCCCACGACAGTATGGCTACACCTTC
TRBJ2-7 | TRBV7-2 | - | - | CASSGTAYEQYF | TGTGCCAGCAGCGGTACAGCCTACGAGCAGTACTTC
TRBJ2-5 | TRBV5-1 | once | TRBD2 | CASSLGRLAGFQETQYF | TGCGCCAGCAGCTTGGGCCGACTAGCGGGCTTCCAAGAGACCCAGTACTTC
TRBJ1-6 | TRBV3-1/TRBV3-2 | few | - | CASSQHRLSGGPLHF | TGTGCCAGCAGCCAACATAGACTCTCTGGCGGACCCCTCCACTTT
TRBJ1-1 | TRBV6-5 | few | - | CASSSTWTRGNTEAFF | TGTGCCAGCAGTTCAACTTGGACCCGGGGGAACACTGAAGCTTTCTTT
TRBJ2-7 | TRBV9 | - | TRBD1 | CASSVASQGYEQYF | TGTGCCAGCAGCGTAGCTTCACAGGGGTACGAGCAGTACTTC
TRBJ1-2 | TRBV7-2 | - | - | CASSLPPGGGYTF | TGTGCCAGCAGCTTACCGCCGGGGGGTGGCTACACCTTC
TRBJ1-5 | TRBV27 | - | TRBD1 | CASSSYVAGGGNQPQHF | TGTGCCAGCAGTTCTTACGTAGCAGGGGGCGGCAATCAGCCCCAGCATTTT
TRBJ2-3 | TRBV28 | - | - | CASSHGTLSTDTQYF | TGTGCCAGCAGCCACGGGACTCTTAGCACAGATACGCAGTATTTT
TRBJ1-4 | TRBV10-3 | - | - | CAISDPDLGGEKLFF | TGTGCCATCAGTGACCCGGATTTAGGGGGGGAGAAACTGTTTTTT
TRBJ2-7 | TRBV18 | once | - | CASSPLRGGDGQYF | TGTGCCAGCTCACCACTGCGTGGAGGGGATGGGCAGTACTTC
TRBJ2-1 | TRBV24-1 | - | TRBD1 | CATGSGDRGLFDEQFF | TGTGCCACCGGCAGTGGGGACAGGGGGCTTTTCGATGAGCAGTTCTTC
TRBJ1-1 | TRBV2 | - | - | CASREEGGGSTEAFF | TGTGCCAGCCGAGAGGAGGGTGGGGGGAGCACTGAAGCTTTCTTT
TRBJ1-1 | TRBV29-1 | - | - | CSVELLGSRTEAFF | TGCAGCGTTGAGCTTTTGGGTTCGCGGACTGAAGCTTTCTTT
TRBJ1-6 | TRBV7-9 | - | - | CASSFALVSSPLHF | TGTGCCAGCAGCTTCGCCCTGGTTAGTTCACCCCTCCACTTT
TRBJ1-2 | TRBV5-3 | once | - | CARSTSTPIYGYTF | TGTGCCAGAAGCACGTCGACACCGATCTATGGCTACACCTTC
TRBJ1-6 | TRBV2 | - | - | CASTGSGINSPLHF | TGTGCCAGTACAGGGAGCGGGATAAATTCACCCCTCCACTTT
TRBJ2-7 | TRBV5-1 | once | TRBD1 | CASSLGPYGTAAYEQYF | TGCGCCAGCAGCTTGGGTCCGTACGGGACAGCTGCCTACGAGCAGTACTTC
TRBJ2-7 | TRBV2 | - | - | CASSSVGLSEQYF | TGTGCCAGCAGTAGTGTCGGTCTGAGTGAGCAGTACTTC
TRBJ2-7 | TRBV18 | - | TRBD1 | CASSPGTGKPGEQYF | TGTGCCAGCTCACCCGGGACAGGGAAGCCCGGCGAGCAGTACTTC
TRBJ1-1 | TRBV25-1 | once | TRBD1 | CASREGQGLPTEAFF | TGTGCCAGCAGAGAGGGACAGGGTCTGCCCACTGAAGCTTTCTTT
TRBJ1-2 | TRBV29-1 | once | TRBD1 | CSVDSTGGDGYTF | TGCAGCGTTGATTCTACAGGGGGCGATGGCTACACCTTC
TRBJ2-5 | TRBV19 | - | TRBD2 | CASSMGTSGRSWETQYF | TGTGCCAGTAGTATGGGAACTAGCGGGAGATCCTGGGAGACCCAGTACTTC
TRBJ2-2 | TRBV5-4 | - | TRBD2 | CASSREANTGELFF | TGTGCCAGCAGCCGGGAGGCGAACACCGGGGAGCTGTTTTTT
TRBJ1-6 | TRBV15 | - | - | CATSRDTQSNSPLHF | TGTGCCACCAGCAGAGATACACAGTCTAATTCACCCCTCCACTTT
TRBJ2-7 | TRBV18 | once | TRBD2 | CASSPTSGIEQYF | TGTGCCAGCTCACCAACTAGCGGGATCGAGCAGTACTTC
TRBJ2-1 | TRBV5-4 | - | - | CASSAGGWGAYNEQFF | TGTGCCAGCAGCGCCGGGGGTTGGGGGGCCTACAATGAGCAGTTCTTC
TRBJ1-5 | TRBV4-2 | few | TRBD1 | CASSPRGQGSGGSNQPQHF | TGTGCCAGCAGCCCACGAGGACAGGGGTCCGGTGGTTCCAATCAGCCCCAGCATTTT
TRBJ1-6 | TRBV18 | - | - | CASTRQSSYNSPLHF | TGTGCCAGCACCCGACAGAGCTCCTATAATTCACCCCTCCACTTT
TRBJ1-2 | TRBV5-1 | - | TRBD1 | CASSLEGAGYTF | TGCGCCAGCAGCTTAGAGGGGGCTGGCTACACCTTC
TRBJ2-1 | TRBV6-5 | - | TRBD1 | CASRRSGTAYNEQFF | TGTGCCAGCAGGAGATCCGGGACAGCCTACAATGAGCAGTTCTTC
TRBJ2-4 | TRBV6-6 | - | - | CASRGARALGRNIQYF | TGTGCCAGCAGAGGGGCAAGGGCACTCGGCCGGAACATTCAGTACTTC